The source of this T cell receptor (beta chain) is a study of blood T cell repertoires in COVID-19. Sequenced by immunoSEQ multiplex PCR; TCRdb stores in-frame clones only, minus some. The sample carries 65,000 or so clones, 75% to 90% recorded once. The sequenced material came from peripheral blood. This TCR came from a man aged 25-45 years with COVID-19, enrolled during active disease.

The CDR3 coding sequence is TGTGCCAGCAGCCCCAGGGGGGATATCTATGGCTACACCTTC. Translating it yields CASSPRGDIYGYTF. The genes are TRBV6-5 and TRBJ1-2, with 7 bases matching TRBD1. Germline CDR1 MNHEY, CDR2 SVGAGI. The CDR3 length is 14 residues. V was pared by 6 bases and J by 4 bases, with 8 bases of the junction left unmatched.